This T cell receptor beta chain was retrieved from a study of shared clonotypes between healthy human individuals. In this sample, this clone turned up once. The CDR3 covers 11 residues. V dropped 4 bases and J dropped 9 bases, with 7 bases sitting between them. In germline, CDR1 is SEHNR, CDR2 FQNEAQ (reference sequence). TCRdb's copy holds only in-frame clones and misses some; the assay was immunoSEQ multiplex PCR. The repertoire holds some 500,000 clones, about 96% seen once, with approximately 0.067% in the top ten. The authors divided CD4+ cells into CD45RA+ naive and CD45RA-negative memory subsets.

The chain joins TRBV7-9 to TRBJ2-1; D is possibly TRBD2 (6 bases). The sequenced sample consisted of naive CD4+ T cells sorted from blood. Subset given: CD45RA+ positively selected. This TCR came from a woman aged 25 to 39 in good health. The CDR3 DNA sequence: TGTGCCAGCAGCTATAGCGGTGAGCAGTTCTTC. It yields the protein CASSYSGEQFF.